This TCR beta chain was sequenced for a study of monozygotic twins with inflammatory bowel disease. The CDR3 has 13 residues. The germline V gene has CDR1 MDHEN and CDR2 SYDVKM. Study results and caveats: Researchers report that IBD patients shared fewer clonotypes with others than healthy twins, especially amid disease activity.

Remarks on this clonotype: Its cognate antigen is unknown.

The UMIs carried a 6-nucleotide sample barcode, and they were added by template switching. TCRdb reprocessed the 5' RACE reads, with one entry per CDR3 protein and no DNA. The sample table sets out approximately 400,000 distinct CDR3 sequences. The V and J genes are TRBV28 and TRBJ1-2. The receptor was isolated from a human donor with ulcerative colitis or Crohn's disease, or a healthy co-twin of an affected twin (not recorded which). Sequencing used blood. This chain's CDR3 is CASSLISAYGYTF.